This TCR beta chain derives from a study of cytomegalovirus exposure and HLA in healthy donors. The CDR3 is 16 amino acids. Trimming removed 1 base at V and 0 bases at J, with 12 bases between. Germline V gives CDR1 SGHVS, CDR2 FQNEAQ. PCR involved 60 Vbeta and 13 Jbeta primers. The table came from immunoSEQ multiplex PCR; TCRdb's copy has only in-frame clones and leaves some out. This table holds 76,000 or so clones, around 79% found once. The receptor's source is a young man in good health and CMV-seronegative. The chain joins TRBV7-8 to TRBJ1-1, with D possibly TRBD1 on 5 matching bases. The material sequenced was PBMCs. Here the CDR3 DNA reads TGTGCCAGCAGCTTAGTTTCAGGGCCAGTGAACACTGAAGCTTTCTTT. It yields the protein CASSLVSGPVNTEAFF.